This T cell receptor (beta chain) was captured in a study of blood T cell repertoires in COVID-19 (dated by TCRdb to 2020 to 2021). About the full investigation: Collaborator samples came from the United States, Italy and Spain and covered acute and convalescent phases of COVID-19. The material from the prospective study consisted of cDNA or gDNA derived from T cells, B-cell-depleted T cells, or PBMCs. The dataset comprised deeply sampled blood TCRbeta repertoires from subjects exposed to, actively infected with, or recovered from COVID-19. A freely available public database, intended as a resource for researchers studying the immune response to SARS-CoV-2, is where the repertoires were released. The samples were drawn from the first 160 participants of the ongoing ImmuneRACE study and from 1,254 subjects provided by 6 global collaborators. Nearly every sample came with metadata listing a de-identified subject ID, COVID-19 status, age in years and sex. Where HLA class I and class II types were available, the types were taken from metadata supplied by the sample provider, not from assay-based typing. Study-wide conclusions, independent of this receptor: The amount of clinical and demographic metadata varied by source and participant and was provided uncurated.

Participants in the prospective study were enrolled through a virtual design, were aged about 18 to 90 years, and lived in some 24 United States geographic areas. In the prospective study, participants were assigned to cohorts based on the clinical history participants reported in a screening survey and a study questionnaire. Recovered participants in ImmuneRACE Cohort 3 were defined as having two consecutive negative NP/OP PCR tests, clearance from a healthcare professional, or resolution of symptoms. In the prospective study, mobile phlebotomists collected whole blood, serum and a nasopharyngeal or oropharyngeal swab from each participant. Participants in the prospective study had the option to provide additional blood draws and questionnaires over a 2-month period. Before DNA extraction, prospective study blood samples were shipped either frozen or at room temperature. TCRbeta CDR3 regions were amplified from genomic DNA using the immunoSEQ Assay, a bias-controlled multiplex PCR. The published analysis was carried out like this. The number of nucleated cells in each sample was estimated by amplification of reference gene primers within the assay. To quantify the absolute abundance of each unique TCRbeta CDR3 rearrangement, sequence reads were collapsed and filtered. For each sample, productive Simpson clonality was calculated as the square root of Simpson's diversity index over productive rearrangements. The clones in this table, taken by TCRdb from immuneACCESS, are in-frame only. Not every clone is retained; where verified, under half of the shortfall comes from an unresolved V gene, and the cause of the rest is unknown. V, J and clone size are taken as reported in that table, and D and trimming were inferred from the DNA itself. The sample table shows approximately 500,000 clones, and around 89% are seen once. About 2% of the sample is in the top ten clones.

To note about this clone: Its antigen is unknown. The sample holds no much larger clone one base away, and base qualities are not on file.

The junction shows trimming of 2 bases on V and 5 bases on J, plus 11 bases between the germline ends. The CDR3 numbers 14 residues from cysteine through phenylalanine. Just the 42-base CDR3 DNA is kept, in frame starting at base 1. Based on the germline V gene, the CDR1 and CDR2 sequences are MGHRA and YSYEKL. The sequenced sample was PBMCs or T cells enriched from blood (not recorded which). The clonotype comes from a middle-aged woman who had recovered from COVID-19. Recombination joined TRBV4-1 with TRBJ2-3; a tentative D match to TRBD1 spans 5 bases. The CDR3 in this case is CASSQNHRIDTQYF. The DNA sequence follows: TGCGCCAGCAGCCAAAATCACAGGATAGATACGCAGTATTTT.